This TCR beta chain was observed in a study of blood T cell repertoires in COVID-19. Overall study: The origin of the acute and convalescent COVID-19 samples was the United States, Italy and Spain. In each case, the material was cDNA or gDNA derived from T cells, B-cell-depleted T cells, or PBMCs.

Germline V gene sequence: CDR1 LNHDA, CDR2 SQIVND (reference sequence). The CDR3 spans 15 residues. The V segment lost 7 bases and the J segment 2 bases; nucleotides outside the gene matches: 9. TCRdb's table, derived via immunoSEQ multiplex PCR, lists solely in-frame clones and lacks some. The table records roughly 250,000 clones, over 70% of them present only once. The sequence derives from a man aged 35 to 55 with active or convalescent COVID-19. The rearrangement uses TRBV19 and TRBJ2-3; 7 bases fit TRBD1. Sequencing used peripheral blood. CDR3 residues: CASKGALLLTDTQYF. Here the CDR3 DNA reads TGTGCCAGTAAGGGGGCCCTCCTCCTCACAGATACGCAGTATTTT.